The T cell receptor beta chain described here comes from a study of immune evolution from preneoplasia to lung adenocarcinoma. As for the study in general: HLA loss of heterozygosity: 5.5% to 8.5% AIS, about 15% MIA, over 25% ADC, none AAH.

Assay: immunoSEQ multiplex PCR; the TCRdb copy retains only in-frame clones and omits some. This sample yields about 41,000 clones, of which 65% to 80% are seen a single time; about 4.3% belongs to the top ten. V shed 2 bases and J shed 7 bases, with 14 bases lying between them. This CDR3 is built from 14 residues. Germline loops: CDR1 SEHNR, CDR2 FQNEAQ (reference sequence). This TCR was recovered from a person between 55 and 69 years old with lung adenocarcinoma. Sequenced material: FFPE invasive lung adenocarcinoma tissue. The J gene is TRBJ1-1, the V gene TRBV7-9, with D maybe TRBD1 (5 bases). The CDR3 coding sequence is TGTGCCAGCAGCTTAACGGGAGGGACCTATGAAGCTTTCTTT. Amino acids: CASSLTGGTYEAFF. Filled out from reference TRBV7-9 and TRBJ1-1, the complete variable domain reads DTGVSQNPRHKITKRGQNVTFRCDPISEHNRLYWYRQTLGQGPEFLTYFQNEAQLEKSRLLSDRFSAERPKGSFSTLEIQRTEQGDSAMYLCASSLTGGTYEAFFGQGTRLTVV.